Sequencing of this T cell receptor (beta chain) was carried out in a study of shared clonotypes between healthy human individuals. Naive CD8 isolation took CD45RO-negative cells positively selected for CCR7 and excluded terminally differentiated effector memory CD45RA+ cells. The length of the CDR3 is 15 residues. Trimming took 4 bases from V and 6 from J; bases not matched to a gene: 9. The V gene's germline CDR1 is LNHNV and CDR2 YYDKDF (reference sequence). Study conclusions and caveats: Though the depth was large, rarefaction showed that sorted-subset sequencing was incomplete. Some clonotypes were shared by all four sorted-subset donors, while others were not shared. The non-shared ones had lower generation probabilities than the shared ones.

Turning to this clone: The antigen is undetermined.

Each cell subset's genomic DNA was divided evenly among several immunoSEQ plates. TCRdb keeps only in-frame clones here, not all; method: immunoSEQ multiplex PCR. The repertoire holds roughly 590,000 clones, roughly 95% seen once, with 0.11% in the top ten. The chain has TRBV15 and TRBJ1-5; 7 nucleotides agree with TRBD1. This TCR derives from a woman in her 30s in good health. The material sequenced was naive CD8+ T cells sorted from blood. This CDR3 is CATSNRQGIGQPQHF. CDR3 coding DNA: TGTGCCACCAGCAACAGACAGGGTATAGGTCAGCCCCAGCATTTT.